The 20 T cell receptor beta chains below were found in one sample sequenced in a study of blood T cells in healthy people across ages. Primers used in a second PCR of about 6 to 11 cycles were a sample-barcoded 5' primer and a J-beta primer mix. TCRdb redid the calling of the 5' RACE reads with MiXCR, one entry per CDR3 protein. The repertoire holds about 800,000 distinct CDR3 sequences, with 55% to 70% as singletons. Source material: blood. These TCRs come from a man aged 25-40 years in good health.

This clonotype showed up just a few times. The chain joins TRBV15 to TRBJ2-3; unclear D gene. Trimming removed 0 bases at V and 5 bases at J, with 6 bases between. Looked up from germline, CDR1 is LNHNV and CDR2 is YYDKDF (reference sequence). The CDR3 extends over 13 amino acids. The CDR3 loop is CATSRDLVDTQYF. The CDR3 bases are TGTGCCACCAGCAGAGATCTTGTAGATACGCAGTATTTT.

This clonotype was seen many times. The genes are TRBV29-1 and TRBJ2-3; TRBD2 matches 11 bases. CDR1 is SQVTM, CDR2 ANQGSEA, per germline. Trimming at V came to 6 bases and at J to 1 base, leaving 3 bases not matched to a gene. The CDR3 spans 14 residues. CDR3 protein: CSVAGLAGTDTQYF. CDR3 nucleotides: TGCAGCGTAGCGGGACTAGCGGGCACAGATACGCAGTATTTT.

The chain joins TRBV5-1 to TRBJ1-1, with D perhaps matching TRBD1 (5 bases). This CDR3 is built from 15 residues. Germline V gives CDR1 SGHRS, CDR2 YFSETQ. Trimming removed 0 bases at V and 5 bases at J, with 14 bases between. The CDR3 coding sequence is TGCGCCAGCAGCTTGGAATGGGGCAGTGAAACTGAAGCTTTCTTT. Its translation is CASSLEWGSETEAFF.

V usage is TRBV6-6 and J usage is TRBJ2-1, with D possibly matching TRBD2 (6 bases). The V and J ends lost 7 bases and 5 bases respectively, with 21 bases between them. Germline lookup yields CDR1 MNHNY and CDR2 SVGAGI (reference sequence). The CDR3 has 16 residues. The CDR3 DNA sequence: TGTGCCAGCACCAAAGGAGGGGTCGAGGGGAACAATGAGCAGTTCTTC. It encodes CASTKGGVEGNNEQFF.

The V gene is TRBV7-2, the J gene TRBJ2-3; a possible D gene is TRBD2 (6 bases). Germline V gene lookup returns CDR1 SGHTA and CDR2 FQGNSA. V was trimmed by 5 bases and J by 2 bases, leaving 11 bases between them. There are 14 residues in the CDR3. The CDR3 DNA reads TGTGCCAGCAGCGCGGGACCAATCACAGATACGCAGTATTTT. It encodes CASSAGPITDTQYF.

CDR3 nucleotide sequence: TGTGCCAGCAGCGCACCAGCCAGCTCTGTGTTCTTC. Protein product: CASSAPASSVFF. The rearrangement links TRBV7-2 to TRBJ2-1; D not resolved. Germline CDR1 and CDR2: SGHTA and FQGNSA. The CDR3 spans 12 residues. Between the trimmed V and J ends, which lost 5 bases and 15 bases, there was a span of 17 bases.

This rearrangement joins TRBV6-1 to TRBJ1-6; D not resolved. The V gene lost 0 bases and the J gene lost 11 bases, with 5 bases spanning the gap. The CDR3 sequence is 12 residues long. The germline V gene encodes CDR1 MNHNS and CDR2 SASEGT. The CDR3 is CASSEAIAPLHF. The CDR3 DNA reads as TGTGCCAGCAGTGAAGCTATTGCACCCCTCCACTTT.

CDR3 coding DNA: TGTGCCAGCTGTGGGCTCGCCGGAGGTGAGACCCAGTACTTC. Its translation is CASCGLAGGETQYF. The chain carries TRBV6-5 and TRBJ2-5; D might be TRBD2 (5 bases). This CDR3 comprises 14 residues. Germline V gene data show CDR1 as MNHEY and CDR2 as SVGAGI. V gave up 8 bases and J gave up 5 bases, with 18 bases separating them.

The chain recombines TRBV6-1 with TRBJ2-5, with 7 nucleotides matching TRBD1. The germline gives CDR1 MNHNS, CDR2 SASEGT. This CDR3 spans 15 amino acids. Trimming removed 0 bases from V and 4 bases from J; junction bases left unmatched: 5. The CDR3 DNA reads TGTGCCAGCAGTGAAGCGCCAGGGACAGCAGAGACCCAGTACTTC. Amino acid sequence: CASSEAPGTAETQYF.

In its sample, this clonotype was seen once. This chain connects TRBV12-3 or TRBV12-4 to TRBJ1-1; possibly TRBD1 for D (5 bases). This CDR3 is 15 amino acids long. Deletions cut 3 bases from V and 1 base from J, with 12 bases between. This CDR3 reads CASSLEQVANTEAFF. The DNA for the CDR3 is TGTGCCAGCAGTTTGGAACAGGTGGCGAACACTGAAGCTTTCTTT.

The table lists this clonotype with a few counts. The chain carries TRBV2 and TRBJ2-7; 7 nucleotides match TRBD1. This CDR3 is 13 amino acids long. Germline V gene data show CDR1 as SNHLY and CDR2 as FYNNEI. With V trimmed by 3 bases and J by 5 bases, 4 bases remained unmatched. The CDR3 is CASSDNRGDEQYF. The CDR3 nucleotides are TGTGCCAGCAGTGATAACAGGGGAGACGAGCAGTACTTC. The complete variable domain, with remaining parts taken from reference TRBV2 and TRBJ2-7, reads EPEVTQTPSHQVTQMGQEVILRCVPISNHLYFYWYRQILGQKVEFLVSFYNNEISEKSEIFDDQFSVERPDGSNFTLKIRSTKLEDSAMYFCASSDNRGDEQYFGPGTRLTVT.

A note on this clonotype: One end of the junction fails to match germline, which may point to a read error. The rearrangement uses TRBV2 and TRBJ1-4; the D is unclear. Germline V gives CDR1 SNHLY, CDR2 FYNNEI. The CDR3 is 19 residues long. Here the CDR3 DNA reads TGTGCCAGCAAGTTTACAGACCGCGAAGAAGATCGAACTAGTGAAAAACTGTTTTTT. Translating it yields CASKFTDREEDRTSEKLFF.

With regard to this clonotype: This sequence may be a read error, since a much larger clone differs from it by one base. This sequence joins TRBV12-3 or TRBV12-4 and TRBJ2-3, with D possibly being TRBD1 or TRBD2 (5 bases each). Trimming cost V 5 bases and J 5 bases, with 14 bases left between them. This CDR3 comprises 14 residues. The CDR3 loop is CASSVRGTGDTQYF. The CDR3 DNA reads as TGTGCCAGCAGTGTCAGAGGGACCGGAGATACGCAGTATTTT.

The chain is built from TRBV28 and TRBJ2-5, with 8 bases aligning to TRBD2. Gene TRBJ2-7 matches the end of the DNA better, so the J call may be wrong. Germline CDR1 reads MDHEN; CDR2 reads SYDVKM. CDR3 size: 16 residues. CDR3 sequence: CASSGLAGSALYEQYF. The CDR3 DNA is TGTGCCAGCAGTGGGCTAGCGGGCTCGGCCCTCTACGAGCAGTACTTC.

The CDR3: CASSLYRDSNEQYF. Written as DNA, the CDR3 is TGCGCCAGCAGCTTATACAGGGATTCTAACGAGCAGTACTTC. This chain uses TRBV5-1 with TRBJ2-7, with D possibly being TRBD1 (6 bases). Germline V gene lookup returns CDR1 SGHRS and CDR2 YFSETQ. Trimming took 2 bases from V and 5 from J, leaving 14 bases between them. This CDR3 has 14 amino acids.

The chain joins TRBV7-2 to TRBJ1-5; the D gene is possibly TRBD1 (6 bases). V gave up 7 bases and J gave up 6 bases, with 19 bases separating them. CDR3 length equals 15 residues. The germline gives CDR1 SGHTA, CDR2 FQGNSA. CDR3 residues: CASNMEGGVGQPQHF. The CDR3 nucleotides are TGTGCCAGCAACATGGAAGGGGGAGTTGGTCAGCCCCAGCATTTT.

This chain connects TRBV9 to TRBJ2-1; 7 nucleotides align to TRBD2. This CDR3 spans 14 amino acids. V dropped 1 base and J dropped 4; count of bases not matched to a gene: 2. Per the germline V gene, CDR1 is SGDLS and CDR2 is YYNGEE. This chain's CDR3 is CASSVRRGYNEQFF. CDR3 DNA sequence: TGTGCCAGCAGCGTAAGGCGGGGGTACAATGAGCAGTTCTTC.

This clonotype was picked up one time. This chain joins TRBV15 and TRBJ2-7; the D gene could be TRBD1 or TRBD2 (5 bases each). Germline lookup yields CDR1 LNHNV and CDR2 YYDKDF (reference sequence). CDR3 length: 14 amino acids. V was shortened by 3 bases and J by 5 bases, with 14 bases between the two germline ends. The CDR3 here is CATSSGTLHNEQYF. CDR3 nucleotide sequence: TGTGCCACCAGCAGCGGGACCCTTCATAACGAGCAGTACTTC. The full variable domain, completed using reference TRBV15 and TRBJ2-7, is DAMVIQNPRYQVTQFGKPVTLSCSQTLNHNVMYWYQQKSSQAPKLLFHYYDKDFNNEADTPDNFQSRRPNTSFCFLDIRSPGLGDTAMYLCATSSGTLHNEQYFGPGTRLTVT.

The rearrangement links TRBV4-3 to TRBJ2-7; possibly TRBD1 or TRBD2 for D (7 bases each). CDR3 length equals 15 residues. CDR1 LGHNA and CDR2 YSLEER come from the germline V gene. The V and J ends lost 4 bases and 1 base respectively, with 14 bases between them. This CDR3 is CASSLYRGGSYEQYF. In nucleotides, the CDR3 is TGCGCCAGCAGCCTTTACAGGGGAGGGTCCTACGAGCAGTACTTC.

The V call is TRBV19, the J call TRBJ2-1; 12 bases fit TRBD2. The junction had 5 bases not matched to a gene; V was cut back by 10 bases and J by 7 bases. The CDR3 spans 13 residues. Germline loops: CDR1 LNHDA, CDR2 SQIVND (reference sequence). The CDR3: CATVTSGGNEQFF. Here the CDR3 DNA reads TGTGCCACCGTGACTAGCGGGGGTAATGAGCAGTTCTTC. Using reference TRBV19 and TRBJ2-1 for the parts outside the CDR3, the full variable domain is DGGITQSPKYLFRKEGQNVTLSCEQNLNHDAMYWYRQDPGQGLRLIYYSQIVNDFQKGDIAEGYSVSREKKESFPLTVTSAQKNPTAFYLCATVTSGGNEQFFGPGTRLTVL.